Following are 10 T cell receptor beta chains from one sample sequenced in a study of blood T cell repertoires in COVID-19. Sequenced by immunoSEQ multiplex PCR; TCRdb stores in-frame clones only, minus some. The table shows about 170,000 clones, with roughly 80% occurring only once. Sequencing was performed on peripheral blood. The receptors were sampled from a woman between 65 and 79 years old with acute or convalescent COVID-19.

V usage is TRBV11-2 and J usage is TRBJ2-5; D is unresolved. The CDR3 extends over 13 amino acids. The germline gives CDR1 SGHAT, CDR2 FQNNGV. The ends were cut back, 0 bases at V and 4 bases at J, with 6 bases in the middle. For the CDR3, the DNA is TGTGCCAGCAGCTTAGATAGCAGAGAGACCCAGTACTTC. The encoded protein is CASSLDSRETQYF.

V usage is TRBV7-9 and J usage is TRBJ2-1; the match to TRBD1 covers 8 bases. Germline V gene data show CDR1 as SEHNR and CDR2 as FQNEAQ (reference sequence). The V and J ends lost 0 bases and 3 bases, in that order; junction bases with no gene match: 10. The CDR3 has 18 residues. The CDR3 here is CASSLATGTGGFYNEQFF. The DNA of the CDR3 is TGTGCCAGCAGCTTAGCGACCGGGACAGGCGGTTTCTACAATGAGCAGTTCTTC.

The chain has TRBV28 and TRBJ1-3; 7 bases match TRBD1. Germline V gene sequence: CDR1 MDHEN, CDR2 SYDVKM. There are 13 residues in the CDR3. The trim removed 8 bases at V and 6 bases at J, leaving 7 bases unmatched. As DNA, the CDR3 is TGTGCCAGCTCGACAGGGAATGAAAACACCATATATTTT. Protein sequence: CASSTGNENTIYF.

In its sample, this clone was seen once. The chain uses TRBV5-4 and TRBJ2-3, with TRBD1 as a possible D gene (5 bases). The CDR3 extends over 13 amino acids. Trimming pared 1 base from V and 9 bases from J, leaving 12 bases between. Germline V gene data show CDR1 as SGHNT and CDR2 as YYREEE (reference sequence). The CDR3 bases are TGTGCCAGCAGCTTGTTGTTAGGGGCGACGCAGTATTTT. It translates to CASSLLLGATQYF.

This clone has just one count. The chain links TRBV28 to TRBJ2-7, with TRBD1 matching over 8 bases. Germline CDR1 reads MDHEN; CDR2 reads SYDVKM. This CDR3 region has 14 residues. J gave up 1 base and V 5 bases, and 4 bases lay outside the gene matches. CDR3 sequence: CASSVGQASYEQYF. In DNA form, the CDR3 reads TGTGCCAGCAGTGTGGGACAGGCATCCTACGAGCAGTACTTC. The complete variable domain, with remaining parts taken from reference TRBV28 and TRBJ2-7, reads DVKVTQSSRYLVKRTGEKVFLECVQDMDHENMFWYRQDPGLGLRLIYFSYDVKMKEKGDIPEGYSVSREKKERFSLILESASTNQTSMYLCASSVGQASYEQYFGPGTRLTVT.

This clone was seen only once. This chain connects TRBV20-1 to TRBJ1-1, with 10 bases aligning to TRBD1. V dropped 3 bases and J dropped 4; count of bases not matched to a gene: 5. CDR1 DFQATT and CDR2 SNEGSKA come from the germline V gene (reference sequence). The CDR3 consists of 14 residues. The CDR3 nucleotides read TGCAGTGCTAGTCCCCGGACAGGGGGCACTGAAGCTTTCTTT. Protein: CSASPRTGGTEAFF.

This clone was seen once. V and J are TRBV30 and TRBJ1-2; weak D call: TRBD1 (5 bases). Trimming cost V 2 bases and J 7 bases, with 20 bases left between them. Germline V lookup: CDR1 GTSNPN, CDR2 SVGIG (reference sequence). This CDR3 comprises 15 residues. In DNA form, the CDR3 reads TGTGCCTGGAGTCTTACCGGGACTCCCCTAAGTGGCTACACCTTC. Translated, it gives CAWSLTGTPLSGYTF.

The CDR3 is CSVIAVLNEQFF. CDR3 sequence (DNA): TGCAGCGTCATTGCGGTCTTAAATGAGCAGTTCTTC. V gene TRBV29-1 combines with J gene TRBJ2-1; D gene ambiguous. Germline CDR1 and CDR2: SQVTM and ANQGSEA. The CDR3 is 12 residues long. V lost 6 bases to trimming and J lost 7 bases, with 13 bases between them.

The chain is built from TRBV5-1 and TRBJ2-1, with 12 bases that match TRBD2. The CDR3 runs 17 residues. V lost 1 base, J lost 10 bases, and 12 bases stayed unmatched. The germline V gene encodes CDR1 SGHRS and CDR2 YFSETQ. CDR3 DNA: TGCGCCAGCAGCTTGAACCCTCTAGCGGGGGGGTCTACCGAGCAGTTCTTC. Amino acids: CASSLNPLAGGSTEQFF.

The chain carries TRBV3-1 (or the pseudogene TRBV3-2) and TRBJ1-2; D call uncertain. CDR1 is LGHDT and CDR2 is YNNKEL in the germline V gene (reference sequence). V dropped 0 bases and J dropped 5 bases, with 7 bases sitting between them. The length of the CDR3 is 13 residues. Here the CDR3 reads CASSQEERYGYTF. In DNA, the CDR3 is TGTGCCAGCAGCCAAGAGGAGAGATATGGCTACACCTTC.